This T cell receptor (beta chain) was identified during a study of OX40 agonist ivuxolimab in advanced cancers. Across the study: The patients received agonistic anti-OX40 (CD134) antibody ivuxolimab. Partial responses were achieved by three patients, one with hepatocellular carcinoma and two with cutaneous melanoma. Study-wide results and limits: Near-lowest levels of clonal expansion characterized partial responders at 0.1-3.0 mg/kg.

Comment on this clone: Its antigen is not known.

Produced via immunoSEQ multiplex PCR; TCRdb's table is partial and in-frame only. The repertoire holds about 20,000 clones, with about 77% as singletons. Per germline, CDR1 LNHDA and CDR2 SQIVND (reference sequence). The V gene lost 3 bases and the J gene lost 0 bases, with 9 bases spanning the gap. This CDR3 has 15 amino acids. Enrollment shut out patients with autoimmune disease history or systemic immunosuppression. Sequencing used CD4+ or CD8+ T cells sorted from blood, obtained in a trial of the OX40 agonist ivuxolimab. The chain employs TRBV19 and TRBJ1-5; D is unresolved. This receptor was obtained from an adult with an advanced solid tumor such as melanoma, head and neck, liver or kidney cancer. The CDR3 DNA reads as TGTGCCAGTAGTATCACGGATTATAGCAATCAGCCCCAGCATTTT. It yields the protein CASSITDYSNQPQHF.